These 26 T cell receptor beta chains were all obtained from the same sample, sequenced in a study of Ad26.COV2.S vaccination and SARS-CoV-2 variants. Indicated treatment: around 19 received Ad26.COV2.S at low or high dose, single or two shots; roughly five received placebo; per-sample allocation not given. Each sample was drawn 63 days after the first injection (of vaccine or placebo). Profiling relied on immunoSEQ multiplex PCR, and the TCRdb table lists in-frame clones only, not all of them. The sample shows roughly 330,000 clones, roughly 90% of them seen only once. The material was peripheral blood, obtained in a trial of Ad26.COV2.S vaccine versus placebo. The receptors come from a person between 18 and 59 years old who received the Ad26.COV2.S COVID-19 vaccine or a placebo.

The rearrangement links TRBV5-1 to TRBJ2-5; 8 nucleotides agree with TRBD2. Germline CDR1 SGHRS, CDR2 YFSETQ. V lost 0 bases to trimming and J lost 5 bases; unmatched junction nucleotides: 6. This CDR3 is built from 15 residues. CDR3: CASSLGTSPPETQYF. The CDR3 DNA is TGCGCCAGCAGCTTGGGGACTAGCCCCCCGGAGACCCAGTACTTC.

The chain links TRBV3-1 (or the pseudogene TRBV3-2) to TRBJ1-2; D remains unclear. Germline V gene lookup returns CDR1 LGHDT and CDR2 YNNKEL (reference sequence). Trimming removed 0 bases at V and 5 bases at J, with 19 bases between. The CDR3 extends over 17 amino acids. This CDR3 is CASSQEAASTRFYGYTF. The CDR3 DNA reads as TGTGCCAGCAGCCAAGAAGCGGCGTCTACCAGGTTTTATGGCTACACCTTC.

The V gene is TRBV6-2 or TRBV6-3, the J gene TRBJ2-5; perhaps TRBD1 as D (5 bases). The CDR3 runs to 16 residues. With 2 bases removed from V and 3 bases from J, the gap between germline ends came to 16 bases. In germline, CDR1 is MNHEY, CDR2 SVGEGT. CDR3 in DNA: TGTGCCAGCAGTTACCCCCCAGGGCCGTCGGAAGAGACCCAGTACTTC. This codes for CASSYPPGPSEETQYF.

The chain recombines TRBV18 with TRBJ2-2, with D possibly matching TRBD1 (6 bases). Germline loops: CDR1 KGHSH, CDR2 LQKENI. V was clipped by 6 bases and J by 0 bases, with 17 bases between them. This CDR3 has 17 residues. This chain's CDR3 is CASSRDGRTANTGELFF. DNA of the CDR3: TGTGCCAGCTCCCGAGATGGCAGGACAGCGAACACCGGGGAGCTGTTTTTT.

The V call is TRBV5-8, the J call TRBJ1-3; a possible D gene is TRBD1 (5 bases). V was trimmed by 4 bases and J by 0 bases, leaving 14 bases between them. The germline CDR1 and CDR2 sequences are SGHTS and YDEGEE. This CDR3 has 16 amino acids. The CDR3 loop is CASSQRDRRSGNTIYF. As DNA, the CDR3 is TGTGCCAGCAGCCAGAGGGACCGTCGCTCTGGAAACACCATATATTTT.

The DNA of the CDR3 is TGTGCCAGTAGTATTGACCACACATATGGCTACACCTTC. Its translation is CASSIDHTYGYTF. This sequence joins TRBV19 and TRBJ1-2; D is undetermined. CDR1 and CDR2 (germline): LNHDA, SQIVND (reference sequence). The CDR3 is made up of 13 amino acids. V shed 3 bases and J shed 5 bases, with 10 bases lying between them.

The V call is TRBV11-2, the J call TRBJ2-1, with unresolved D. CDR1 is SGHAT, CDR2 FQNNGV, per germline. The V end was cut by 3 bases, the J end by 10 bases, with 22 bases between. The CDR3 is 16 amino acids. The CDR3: CASSFLKGVRPHEQFF. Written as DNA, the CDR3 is TGTGCCAGCAGCTTTCTGAAAGGAGTTCGCCCTCACGAGCAGTTCTTC.

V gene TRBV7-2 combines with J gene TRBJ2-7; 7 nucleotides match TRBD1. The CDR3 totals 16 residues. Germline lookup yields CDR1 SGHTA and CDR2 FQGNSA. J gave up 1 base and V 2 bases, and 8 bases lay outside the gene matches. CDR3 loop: CASSLTGQSLSYEQYF. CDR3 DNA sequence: TGTGCCAGCAGCTTAACGGGACAGTCGTTATCCTACGAGCAGTACTTC.

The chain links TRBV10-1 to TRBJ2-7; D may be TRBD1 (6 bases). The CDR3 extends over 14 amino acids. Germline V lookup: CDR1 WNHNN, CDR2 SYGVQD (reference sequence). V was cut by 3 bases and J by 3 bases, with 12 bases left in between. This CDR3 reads CASSDPGTFYEQYF. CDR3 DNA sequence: TGCGCCAGCAGTGATCCTGGGACATTCTACGAGCAGTACTTC.

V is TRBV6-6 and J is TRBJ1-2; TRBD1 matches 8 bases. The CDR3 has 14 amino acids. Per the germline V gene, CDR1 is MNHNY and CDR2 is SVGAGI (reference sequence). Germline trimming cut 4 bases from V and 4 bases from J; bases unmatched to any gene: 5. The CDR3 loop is CASSLTGEGYGYTF. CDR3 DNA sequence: TGTGCCAGCAGTTTGACAGGGGAGGGCTATGGCTACACCTTC.

CDR3 DNA: TGCGCCAGCAGCTCGGGACTGTCCAATCAGCCCCAGCATTTT. Translated: CASSSGLSNQPQHF. The genes are TRBV5-1 and TRBJ1-5, with D possibly matching TRBD1 (5 bases). CDR1 SGHRS and CDR2 YFSETQ come from the germline V gene. CDR3 size: 14 residues. Trimming removed 3 bases at V and 3 bases at J, with 10 bases between. The complete variable domain, with remaining parts taken from reference TRBV5-1 and TRBJ1-5, reads KAGVTQTPRYLIKTRGQQVTLSCSPISGHRSVSWYQQTPGQGLQFLFEYFSETQRNKGNFPGRFSGRQFSNSRSEMNVSTLELGDSALYLCASSSGLSNQPQHFGDGTRLSIL.

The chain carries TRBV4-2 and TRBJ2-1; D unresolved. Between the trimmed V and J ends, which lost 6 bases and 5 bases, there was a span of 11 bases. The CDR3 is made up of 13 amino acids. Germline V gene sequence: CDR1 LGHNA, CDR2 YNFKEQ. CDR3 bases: TGTGCCAGCAGAGATCTCCGAGACAATGAGCAGTTCTTC. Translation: CASRDLRDNEQFF.

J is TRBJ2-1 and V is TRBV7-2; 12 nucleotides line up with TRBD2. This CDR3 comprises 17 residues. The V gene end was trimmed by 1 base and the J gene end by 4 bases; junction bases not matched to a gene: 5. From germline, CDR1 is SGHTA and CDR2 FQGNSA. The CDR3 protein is CASSLEYGLAGYNEQFF. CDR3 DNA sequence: TGTGCCAGCAGCTTAGAATACGGACTAGCGGGATACAATGAGCAGTTCTTC.

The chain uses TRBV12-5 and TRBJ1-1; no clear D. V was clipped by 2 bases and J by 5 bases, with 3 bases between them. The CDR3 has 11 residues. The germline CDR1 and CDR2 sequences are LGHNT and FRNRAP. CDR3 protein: CASGLTTEAFF. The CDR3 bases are TGTGCTAGTGGTTTGACGACTGAAGCTTTCTTT.

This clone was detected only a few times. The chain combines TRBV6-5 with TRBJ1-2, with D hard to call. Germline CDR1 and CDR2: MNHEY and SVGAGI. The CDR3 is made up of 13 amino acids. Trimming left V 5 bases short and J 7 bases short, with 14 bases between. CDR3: CASSPGSISGYTF. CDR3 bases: TGTGCCAGCAGTCCCGGGTCAATCAGTGGCTACACCTTC.

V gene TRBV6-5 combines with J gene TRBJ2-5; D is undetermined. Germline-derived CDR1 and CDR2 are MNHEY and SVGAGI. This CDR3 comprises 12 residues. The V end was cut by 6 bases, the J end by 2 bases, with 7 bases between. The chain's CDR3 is CASSPEQETQYF. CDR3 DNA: TGTGCCAGCAGCCCGGAGCAAGAGACCCAGTACTTC.

Here the CDR3 reads CASSLGAGGSYEQYF. CDR3 DNA sequence: TGTGCCAGCAGCTTAGGAGCGGGGGGTTCCTACGAGCAGTACTTC. The rearrangement links TRBV7-9 to TRBJ2-7; 9 bases line up with TRBD2. This CDR3 region has 15 residues. J lost 1 base, V lost 1 base, and 2 bases had no gene match. Germline CDR1 reads SEHNR; CDR2 reads FQNEAQ (reference sequence). Filled out from reference TRBV7-9 and TRBJ2-7, the complete variable domain reads DTGVSQNPRHKITKRGQNVTFRCDPISEHNRLYWYRQTLGQGPEFLTYFQNEAQLEKSRLLSDRFSAERPKGSFSTLEIQRTEQGDSAMYLCASSLGAGGSYEQYFGPGTRLTVT.

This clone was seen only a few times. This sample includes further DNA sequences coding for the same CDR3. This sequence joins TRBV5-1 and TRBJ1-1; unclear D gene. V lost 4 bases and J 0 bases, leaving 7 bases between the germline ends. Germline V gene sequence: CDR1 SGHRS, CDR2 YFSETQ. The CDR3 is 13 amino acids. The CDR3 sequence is CASSPIVNTEAFF. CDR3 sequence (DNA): TGCGCCAGCAGCCCTATAGTGAACACTGAAGCTTTCTTT.

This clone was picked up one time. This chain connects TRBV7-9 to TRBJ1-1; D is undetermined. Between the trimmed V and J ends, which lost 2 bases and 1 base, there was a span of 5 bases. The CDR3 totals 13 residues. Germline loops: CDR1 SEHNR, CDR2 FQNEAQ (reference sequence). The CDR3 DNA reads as TGTGCCAGCAGCTTACAGTGGAACACTGAAGCTTTCTTT. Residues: CASSLQWNTEAFF.

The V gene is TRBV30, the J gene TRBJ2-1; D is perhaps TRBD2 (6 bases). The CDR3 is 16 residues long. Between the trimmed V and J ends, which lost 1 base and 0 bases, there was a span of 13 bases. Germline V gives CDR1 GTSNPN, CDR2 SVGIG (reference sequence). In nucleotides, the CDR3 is TGTGCCTGGAGTGGGACTATCCTGAGCTCCTACAATGAGCAGTTCTTC. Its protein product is CAWSGTILSSYNEQFF.

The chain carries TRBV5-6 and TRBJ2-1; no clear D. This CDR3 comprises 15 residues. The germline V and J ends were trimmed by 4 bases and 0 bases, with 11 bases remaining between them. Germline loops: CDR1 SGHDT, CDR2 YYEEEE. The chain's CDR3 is CASSQLISSYNEQFF. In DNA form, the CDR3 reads TGTGCCAGCAGCCAGCTGATAAGCTCCTACAATGAGCAGTTCTTC.

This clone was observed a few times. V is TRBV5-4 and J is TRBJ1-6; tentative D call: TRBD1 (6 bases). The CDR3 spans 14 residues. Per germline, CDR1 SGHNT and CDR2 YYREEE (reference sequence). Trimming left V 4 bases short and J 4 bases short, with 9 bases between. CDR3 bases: TGTGCCAGCAGCCCAGGGGAATATAATTCACCCCTCCACTTT. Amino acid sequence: CASSPGEYNSPLHF. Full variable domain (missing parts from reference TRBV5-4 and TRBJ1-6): ETGVTQSPTHLIKTRGQQVTLRCSSQSGHNTVSWYQQALGQGPQFIFQYYREEENGRGNFPPRFSGLQFPNYSSELNVNALELDDSALYLCASSPGEYNSPLHFGNGTRLTVT.

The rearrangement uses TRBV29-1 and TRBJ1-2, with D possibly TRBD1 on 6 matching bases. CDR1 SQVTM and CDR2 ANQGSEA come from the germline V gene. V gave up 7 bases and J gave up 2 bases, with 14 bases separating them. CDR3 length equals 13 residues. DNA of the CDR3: TGCAGCGAGGGGGACCCTACAAACTATGGCTACACCTTC. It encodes CSEGDPTNYGYTF.

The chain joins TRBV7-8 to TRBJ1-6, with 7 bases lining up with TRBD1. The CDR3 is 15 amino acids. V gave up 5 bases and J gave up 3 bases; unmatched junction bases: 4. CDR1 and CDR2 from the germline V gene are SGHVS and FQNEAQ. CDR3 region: CASSGDSNYNSPLHF. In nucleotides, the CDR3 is TGTGCCAGCAGCGGGGACAGTAACTATAATTCACCCCTCCACTTT.

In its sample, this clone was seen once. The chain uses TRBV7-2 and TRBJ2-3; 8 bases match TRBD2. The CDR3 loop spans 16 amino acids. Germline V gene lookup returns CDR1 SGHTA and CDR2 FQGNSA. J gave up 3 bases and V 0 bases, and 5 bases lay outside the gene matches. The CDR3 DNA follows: TGTGCCAGCAGCTTAGCCGGCGGGGGGTGGACAGATACGCAGTATTTT. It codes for CASSLAGGGWTDTQYF. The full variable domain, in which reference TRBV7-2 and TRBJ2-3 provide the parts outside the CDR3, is GAGVSQSPSNKVTEKGKDVELRCDPISGHTALYWYRQSLGQGLEFLIYFQGNSAPDKSGLPSDRFSAERTGGSVSTLTIQRTQQEDSAVYLCASSLAGGGWTDTQYFGPGTRLTVL.

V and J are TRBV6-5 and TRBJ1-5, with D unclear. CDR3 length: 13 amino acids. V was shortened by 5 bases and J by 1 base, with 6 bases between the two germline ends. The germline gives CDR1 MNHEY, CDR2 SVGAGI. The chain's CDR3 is CASSPDSNQPQHF. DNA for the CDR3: TGTGCCAGCAGTCCCGACAGCAATCAGCCCCAGCATTTT.